The 3 T cell receptor beta chains below all came from one sample that was sequenced in a study of cytomegalovirus exposure and HLA in healthy donors (dated by TCRdb to 2016 to 2017). To prepare the library, the immunoSEQ multiplex PCR assay was applied. A mixture of 60 forward primers for TCR Vbeta segments and 13 reverse primers for TCR Jbeta segments was used in the multiplex PCR. TCRdb re-hosts the immuneACCESS table, in-frame sequences only. Its copies lack some clones; in the studies checked, an unresolved V gene accounts for under half of them, and the cause for the rest is not known. A total of 40,000 to 45,000 clones appear in this sample, 45% to 65% of them only once. The ten largest clones add up to about 12% of the sample. Sequencing used PBMCs. These receptor sequences come from a human donor in good health.

The chain carries TRBV2 and TRBJ2-1, with TRBD2 matching 9 bases. The trim removed 9 bases at V and 1 base at J, leaving 13 bases unmatched. CDR1 is SNHLY and CDR2 is FYNNEI in the germline V gene. There are 17 residues in the CDR3. CDR3 bases: TGTGCCAGGGAAAAGTGGACTAGCGCGGTATCCTACAATGAGCAGTTCTTC. It specifies CAREKWTSAVSYNEQFF.

V is TRBV29-1 and J is TRBJ2-7; no definite D call. Trimming took 4 bases from V and 2 from J, leaving 12 bases between them. The CDR3 spans 13 residues. The V gene's germline CDR1 is SQVTM and CDR2 ANQGSEA. CDR3 amino acids: CSVGAAETYEQYF. In DNA form, the CDR3 reads TGCAGCGTTGGGGCAGCTGAGACCTACGAGCAGTACTTC.

The CDR3, as DNA: TGTGCCAGCAGTACTACTGCTAGACCCCGGGACAGGTCCGCGTTAGACACTGAAGCTTTCTTT. Translation gives CASSTTARPRDRSALDTEAFF. The chain joins TRBV28 to TRBJ1-1, with 8 bases matching TRBD1. CDR1 and CDR2 (germline): MDHEN, SYDVKM. This CDR3 is built from 21 residues. The junction had 26 bases not matched to a gene; V was cut back by 5 bases and J by 3 bases.